This T cell receptor beta chain was documented in a study of identifying expanded T cells in peripheral blood. Study-wide results and caveats: Clone count variance between roughly 2-week samples rose with total template count.

Germline values: CDR1 MNHEY, CDR2 SMNVEV (reference sequence). CDR3 length equals 14 residues. V was pared by 1 base and J by 7 bases, with 10 bases between. Healthy donors had no documented immune events, such as infections, while sampled. On this clone: The target antigen is unknown.

Sequenced by immunoSEQ multiplex PCR; TCRdb stores in-frame clones only, minus some. The table records about 110,000 clones, around 89% of them present only once. The source of this sequence is a person between 18 and 75 years old in good health. The gene calls are TRBV27 and TRBJ1-4; weak D call: TRBD1 (5 bases). The specimen sequenced was blood. CDR3 in amino acids: CASSLLSQGEKLFF. The CDR3 coding sequence is TGTGCCAGCAGTTTATTGTCCCAGGGTGAAAAACTGTTTTTT.